This passage covers 3 T cell receptor beta chains from one sample sequenced in a study of OX40 agonist ivuxolimab in advanced cancers. TCRdb's table, derived via immunoSEQ multiplex PCR, lists solely in-frame clones and lacks some. The sample holds 50,000 to 65,000 clones, more than 80% seen once. Sequenced here: CD4+ or CD8+ T cells sorted from blood, sampled in a trial of the OX40 agonist ivuxolimab. All receptors derive from an adult with an advanced solid tumor such as melanoma, head and neck, liver or kidney cancer.

The chain joins TRBV27 to TRBJ1-1; 10 nucleotides line up with TRBD1. V shed 5 bases and J 4 bases; nucleotides not matched to a gene: 7. There are 15 residues in the CDR3. Per germline, CDR1 MNHEY and CDR2 SMNVEV (reference sequence). In DNA, the CDR3 is TGTGCCAGCAGTACCCGACAGGGGGCAGGCACTGAAGCTTTCTTT. Protein product: CASSTRQGAGTEAFF.

The chain is built from TRBV2 and TRBJ2-7, with TRBD2 matching 8 bases. CDR1 and CDR2 from the germline V gene are SNHLY and FYNNEI. Trimming took 7 bases from V and 3 from J; bases not matched to a gene: 8. The CDR3 length is 14 residues. This chain's CDR3 is CASTLGLEGYEQYF. CDR3 nucleotides: TGTGCCAGCACCTTGGGACTAGAGGGCTACGAGCAGTACTTC. Supplemented by reference TRBV2 and TRBJ2-7, the full variable domain reads EPEVTQTPSHQVTQMGQEVILRCVPISNHLYFYWYRQILGQKVEFLVSFYNNEISEKSEIFDDQFSVERPDGSNFTLKIRSTKLEDSAMYFCASTLGLEGYEQYFGPGTRLTVT.

V is TRBV7-9 and J is TRBJ2-3; D is uncertain. The CDR3 runs to 13 residues. Trimming left V 0 bases short and J 3 bases short, with 4 bases between. Germline V gene lookup returns CDR1 SEHNR and CDR2 FQNEAQ (reference sequence). The DNA of the CDR3 is TGTGCCAGCAGCTTAGCCTTAACAGATACGCAGTATTTT. Amino acid sequence: CASSLALTDTQYF.